This is a list of T cell receptor beta chains from one sample in a study of blood T cell repertoires in COVID-19. Assay: immunoSEQ multiplex PCR; the TCRdb copy retains only in-frame clones and omits some. This repertoire shows about 64,000 clones, 90% found once; its top ten account for around a tenth. Sample: peripheral blood. These receptors were taken from a woman older than 75 with active COVID-19. Each CDR3 is given with its conserved first and last residue. A D gene is named only where the DNA matches it firmly. Only some rows state a clone size, as once, few, many or a class for expanded clones.

J gene,V gene,D gene,clone size,CDR3 DNA,CDR3 protein
TRBJ2-1,TRBV4-1,TRBD2,NA,TGCGCCAGCCGGACTAGCGGGGCCTACAATGAGCAGTTCTTC,CASRTSGAYNEQFF
TRBJ1-2,TRBV5-1,NA,NA,TGCGCCAGCAGCGCAGACAGTACTAACTATGGCTACACCTTC,CASSADSTNYGYTF
TRBJ2-1,TRBV7-2,TRBD2,NA,TGTGCCAGCAGCTCCCCCTCGACTAGCGAACAGTTCTTC,CASSSPSTSEQFF
TRBJ2-7,TRBV10-3,NA,NA,TGTGCCATCAGGGTCGGGGGATCGAGCTACGAGCAGTACTTC,CAIRVGGSSYEQYF
TRBJ2-5,TRBV13,TRBD2,NA,TGTGCCAGCAGCCCCCAGCGGGGGGGCATGGGACTAGCGGTCCTTCAGACCCAGTACTTC,CASSPQRGGMGLAVLQTQYF
TRBJ2-1,TRBV6-1,TRBD1,NA,TGTGCCAGCAGTGAAGGGGACAGGGTGTTCAATGAGCAGTTCTTC,CASSEGDRVFNEQFF
TRBJ1-3,TRBV2,TRBD1,NA,TGTGCCAGCATAAGACAGGGGGGAGGTGGAAACACCATATATTTT,CASIRQGGGGNTIYF
TRBJ2-3,TRBV19,TRBD1,NA,TGTGCCAGCGACAGGGGGCCGGGGAGCACAGATACGCAGTATTTT,CASDRGPGSTDTQYF
TRBJ2-5,TRBV6-5,TRBD2,NA,TGTGCCAGCACACCGGGACTAGCGTTTCAAGAGACCCAGTACTTC,CASTPGLAFQETQYF
TRBJ2-7,TRBV7-8,TRBD1,NA,TGTGCCAGCAGCTTAGCGTGGACAGGGGGCGGCGAGCAGTACTTC,CASSLAWTGGGEQYF
TRBJ2-1,TRBV2,TRBD2,NA,TGTGCCAGCAGTGAAAACCTAGCGGGCTTCTTC,CASSENLAGFF
TRBJ2-2,TRBV3-1/TRBV3-2,NA,once,TGTGCCAGCAGCCCGCCAGGGGAGACCGGGGAGCTGTTTTTT,CASSPPGETGELFF